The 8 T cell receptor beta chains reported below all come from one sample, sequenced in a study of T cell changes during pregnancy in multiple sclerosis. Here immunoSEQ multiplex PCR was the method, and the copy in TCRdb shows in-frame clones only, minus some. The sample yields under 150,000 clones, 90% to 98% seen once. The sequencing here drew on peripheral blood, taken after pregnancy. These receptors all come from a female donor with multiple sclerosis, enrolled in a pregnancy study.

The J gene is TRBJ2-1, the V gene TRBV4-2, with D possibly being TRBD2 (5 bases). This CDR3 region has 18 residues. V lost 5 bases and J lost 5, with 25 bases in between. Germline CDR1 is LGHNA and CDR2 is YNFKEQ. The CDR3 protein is CASSDVVAGISLNNEQFF. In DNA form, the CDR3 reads TGTGCCAGCAGCGACGTTGTGGCCGGGATCAGTCTTAACAATGAGCAGTTCTTC.

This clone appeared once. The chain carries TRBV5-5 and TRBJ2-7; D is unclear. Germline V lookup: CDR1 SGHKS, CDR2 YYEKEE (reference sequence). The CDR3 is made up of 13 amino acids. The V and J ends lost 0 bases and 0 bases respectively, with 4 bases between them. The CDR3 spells CASSLGSSYEQYF. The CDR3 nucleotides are TGTGCCAGCAGCTTGGGGAGCTCCTACGAGCAGTACTTC.

CDR3 in DNA: TGTGCCAGCAGGGCGGGGCTGGTTGAAGCTTTCTTT. Translation gives CASRAGLVEAFF. The genes are TRBV28 and TRBJ1-1; maybe TRBD1 (5 bases). The CDR3 extends over 12 amino acids. The ends were cut back, 6 bases at V and 7 bases at J, with 12 bases in the middle. Looked up from germline, CDR1 is MDHEN and CDR2 is SYDVKM.

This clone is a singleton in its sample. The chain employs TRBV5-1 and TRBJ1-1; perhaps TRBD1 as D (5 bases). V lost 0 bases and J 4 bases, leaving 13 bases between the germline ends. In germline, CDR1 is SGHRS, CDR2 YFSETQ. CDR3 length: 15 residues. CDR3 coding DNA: TGCGCCAGCAGCTTGGCCGGTCCGGGGGGCACTGAAGCTTTCTTT. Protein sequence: CASSLAGPGGTEAFF.

The CDR3: CAWSGKGFLNTEAFF. As DNA, the CDR3 is TGTGCCTGGAGTGGAAAGGGGTTTTTGAACACTGAAGCTTTCTTT. This chain links TRBV30 with TRBJ1-1; tentatively, D is TRBD1 (5 bases). Germline CDR1 is GTSNPN and CDR2 is SVGIG (reference sequence). V was pared by 1 base and J by 0 bases, with 12 bases between. The CDR3 has 15 amino acids.

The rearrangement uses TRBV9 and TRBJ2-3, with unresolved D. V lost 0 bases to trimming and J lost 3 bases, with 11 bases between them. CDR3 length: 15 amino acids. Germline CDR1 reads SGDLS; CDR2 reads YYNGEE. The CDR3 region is CASSVGPEATDTQYF. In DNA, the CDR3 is TGTGCCAGCAGCGTAGGACCAGAAGCGACAGATACGCAGTATTTT.

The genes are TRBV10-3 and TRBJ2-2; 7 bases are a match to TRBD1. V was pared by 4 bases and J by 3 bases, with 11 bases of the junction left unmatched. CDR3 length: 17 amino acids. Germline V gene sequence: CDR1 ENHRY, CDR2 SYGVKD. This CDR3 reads CAISGISGQAYTGELFF. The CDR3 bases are TGTGCCATCAGTGGCATTTCTGGACAGGCCTACACCGGGGAGCTGTTTTTT.

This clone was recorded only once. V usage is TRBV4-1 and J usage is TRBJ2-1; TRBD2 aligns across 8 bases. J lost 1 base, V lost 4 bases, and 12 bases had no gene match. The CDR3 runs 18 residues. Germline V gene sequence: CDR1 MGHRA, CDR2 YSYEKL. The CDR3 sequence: CASSPGGVGRVSYNEQFF. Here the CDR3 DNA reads TGCGCCAGCAGCCCTGGAGGAGTCGGGAGGGTGTCCTACAATGAGCAGTTCTTC.